The next 28 T cell receptor beta chains were all read from a single sample in a study of regulatory T cells in long-lasting Graves disease. Indicated time point: newly diagnosed GD, antithyroid drugs for less than 3 months. PBMC-derived RNA was used for the TCR library. Libraries of TCR beta came from iRepertoire HTBI primers plus Arm-PCR of CDR3 regions. MiXCR, run by TCRdb on the multiplex PCR reads, gives a single entry per CDR3 protein. The data hold over 500,000 distinct CDR3 sequences, with 15% to 20% observed a single time. The same sample was also studied in work on T cells in Graves' hyperthyroidism and ophthalmopathy.

The starting material was peripheral blood mononuclear cells (PBMCs), obtained at new diagnosis, from a patient treated with antithyroid drugs. The receptors originated from a woman aged 25-40 years with Graves disease.

In this sample, this clonotype turned up a few times. This chain links TRBV6-1 with TRBJ2-2, with D possibly TRBD1 on 6 matching bases. Germline V lookup: CDR1 MNHNS, CDR2 SASEGT. CDR3 length: 14 amino acids. Trimming pared 6 bases from V and 6 bases from J, leaving 14 bases between. The DNA of the CDR3 is TGTGCCAGCAGGGTACAGGGATTGTCCGGGGAGCTGTTTTTT. Amino acids: CASRVQGLSGELFF.

This clonotype was observed at least ten times. The chain employs TRBV27 and TRBJ2-7, with 9 bases matching TRBD2. Per germline, CDR1 MNHEY and CDR2 SMNVEV (reference sequence). The V segment lost 4 bases and the J segment 7 bases; nucleotides outside the gene matches: 5. CDR3 length: 13 residues. This chain's CDR3 is CASSSRGGTEQYF. In DNA, the CDR3 is TGTGCCAGCAGTTCGCGGGGGGGGACAGAGCAGTACTTC.

In its sample, this clonotype was seen many times. The J gene is TRBJ2-7, the V gene TRBV20-1; the D call may be TRBD1 or TRBD2 (5 bases each). V was shortened by 6 bases and J by 2 bases, with 8 bases between the two germline ends. Looked up from germline, CDR1 is DFQATT and CDR2 is SNEGSKA (reference sequence). This CDR3 comprises 11 residues. The DNA for the CDR3 is TGCAGTGCACGGGACGCCTACGAGCAGTACTTC. Translated, it gives CSARDAYEQYF.

This clonotype has at least ten counts. V is TRBV7-2 and J is TRBJ2-3, with 8 bases that match TRBD1. The CDR3 runs 13 residues. After removal of 1 base from V and 14 bases from J, the junction contained 8 bases not matched to a gene. Germline V lookup: CDR1 SGHTA, CDR2 FQGNSA. CDR3 residues: CASSLDRTGMRYF. The DNA of the CDR3 is TGTGCCAGCAGCTTAGATAGGACAGGGATGAGGTATTTT.

This clonotype was seen many times. The chain uses TRBV28 and TRBJ2-7; D gene unclear. This CDR3 region has 14 residues. Germline CDR1 and CDR2: MDHEN and SYDVKM. The V end lost 2 bases, the J end lost 0 bases, and 8 bases lay between the germline ends. The CDR3 sequence: CASSLPAHSYEQYF. CDR3 DNA sequence: TGTGCCAGCAGTTTACCAGCGCACTCCTACGAGCAGTACTTC. Full variable domain (outside the CDR3, taken from reference TRBV28 and TRBJ2-7): DVKVTQSSRYLVKRTGEKVFLECVQDMDHENMFWYRQDPGLGLRLIYFSYDVKMKEKGDIPEGYSVSREKKERFSLILESASTNQTSMYLCASSLPAHSYEQYFGPGTRLTVT.

The V gene is TRBV28, the J gene TRBJ2-7; perhaps TRBD1 as D (5 bases). Trimming stripped 4 bases from V and 7 bases from J, with 11 bases between. The CDR3 spans 12 residues. Germline-derived CDR1 and CDR2 are MDHEN and SYDVKM. Here the CDR3 DNA reads TGTGCCAGCAGTTCCCAGGGCTTAGAGCAGTACTTC. Amino acids: CASSSQGLEQYF.

The sample holds many counts of this clonotype. The chain links TRBV7-2 to TRBJ2-7; D perhaps matches TRBD2 (6 bases). The CDR3 sequence is 12 residues long. Trimming removed 4 bases from V and 7 bases from J, with 11 bases in between. Germline-derived CDR1 and CDR2 are SGHTA and FQGNSA. CDR3 nucleotides: TGTGCCAGCAGCTATCGTGCGGGAGAGCAGTACTTC. Translated: CASSYRAGEQYF.

This clonotype was counted ten times or more. The chain recombines TRBV6-1 with TRBJ1-5, with D unclear. V dropped 6 bases and J dropped 2 bases, with 11 bases sitting between them. The CDR3 spans 14 residues. Germline V CDR1 and CDR2: MNHNS, SASEGT. This chain's CDR3 is CASSEGFGNQPQHF. In DNA, the CDR3 is TGTGCCAGCAGCGAGGGTTTTGGCAATCAGCCCCAGCATTTT.

The V call is TRBV6-2 or TRBV6-3, the J call TRBJ2-1, with D unresolved. The CDR3 runs 13 residues. Trimming pared 8 bases from V and 0 bases from J, leaving 8 bases between. Germline V CDR1 and CDR2: MNHEY, SVGEGT. The CDR3 protein is CASRVSSYNEQFF. The CDR3 coding sequence is TGTGCCAGCCGGGTTAGCTCCTACAATGAGCAGTTCTTC.

This clonotype was seen many times. The V call is TRBV6-5, the J call TRBJ2-3; D gene uncertain. The V end was cut by 3 bases, the J end by 4 bases, with 23 bases between. The length of the CDR3 is 18 residues. Looked up from germline, CDR1 is MNHEY and CDR2 is SVGAGI. The CDR3: CASSYMGMMDPDADTQYF. For the CDR3, the DNA is TGTGCCAGCAGTTATATGGGCATGATGGACCCGGACGCAGATACGCAGTATTTT.

The chain employs TRBV27 and TRBJ2-7, with no clear D. The ends were cut back, 6 bases at V and 0 bases at J, with 24 bases in the middle. Germline CDR1 and CDR2: MNHEY and SMNVEV (reference sequence). CDR3 length: 18 residues. The CDR3 region is CASSRIRPRRGSSYEQYF. The CDR3, as DNA: TGTGCCAGCAGCCGTATTCGACCCAGACGAGGTAGCTCCTACGAGCAGTACTTC.

This clonotype has ten or more counts. The chain combines TRBV27 with TRBJ1-5, with 7 bases that match TRBD1. V gave up 2 bases and J gave up 8 bases; unmatched junction bases: 6. Germline V gene sequence: CDR1 MNHEY, CDR2 SMNVEV (reference sequence). This CDR3 region has 14 residues. CDR3 protein: CASSLGSDREPQHF. CDR3 sequence (DNA): TGTGCCAGCAGTTTAGGCAGCGACAGGGAGCCCCAGCATTTT.

This clonotype came up many times. This chain uses TRBV20-1 with TRBJ2-5; D is tentatively TRBD1 or TRBD2 (6 bases each). Germline values: CDR1 DFQATT, CDR2 SNEGSKA (reference sequence). There are 13 residues in the CDR3. Deletions cut 0 bases from V and 9 bases from J, with 14 bases between. CDR3 nucleotides: TGCAGTGCTAGAGACGGGGGCGAGGTTGCCCAGTACTTC. Translated: CSARDGGEVAQYF.

This clonotype was seen at least ten times. The chain employs TRBV27 and TRBJ2-3; D not resolved. Germline CDR1 MNHEY, CDR2 SMNVEV (reference sequence). V lost 2 bases and J lost 1, with 10 bases in between. The CDR3 is 15 amino acids. Here the CDR3 reads CASSLLTQGTDTQYF. The CDR3 bases are TGTGCCAGCAGTTTACTAACTCAGGGCACAGATACGCAGTATTTT.

This clonotype was seen only a few times. The chain joins TRBV10-3 to TRBJ1-3, with TRBD1 matching over 7 bases. Trimming took 4 bases from V and 3 from J; bases not matched to a gene: 0. Germline V gives CDR1 ENHRY, CDR2 SYGVKD. CDR3 length: 13 amino acids. CDR3 amino acids: CAISGDSGNTIYF. DNA for the CDR3: TGTGCCATCAGTGGGGACAGTGGAAACACCATATATTTT.

This clonotype has at least ten counts. The J gene is TRBJ2-7, the V gene TRBV28; no clear D gene. The CDR3 has 14 residues. From germline, CDR1 is MDHEN and CDR2 SYDVKM. Trimming removed 7 bases at V and 3 bases at J, with 16 bases between. The CDR3 nucleotides read TGTGCCAGCACCTATTCTGCCGGAAACTACGAGCAGTACTTC. Its translation is CASTYSAGNYEQYF.

This clonotype was seen at least ten times. The chain recombines TRBV3-1 with TRBJ1-1, with D perhaps matching TRBD1 (5 bases). The germline V gene has CDR1 LGHDT and CDR2 YNNKEL (reference sequence). Trimming stripped 8 bases from V and 10 bases from J, with 20 bases between. The length of the CDR3 is 13 residues. The DNA for the CDR3 is TGTGCCAGCTCACCAGTGACAGCTTCCTTAGCTTTCTTT. Translation gives CASSPVTASLAFF.

This clonotype showed up just a few times. The rearrangement joins TRBV3-1 to TRBJ1-4; 9 bases match TRBD1. The germline gives CDR1 LGHDT, CDR2 YNNKEL (reference sequence). This CDR3 region has 16 residues. Germline trimming cut 2 bases from V and 7 bases from J; bases unmatched to any gene: 8. CDR3 nucleotides: TGTGCCAGCAGCCAACGTGGGACAGGGCAAATTGAAAAACTGTTTTTT. Translated, it gives CASSQRGTGQIEKLFF.

This clonotype was seen ten or more times. V and J are TRBV10-3 and TRBJ1-1; D not certain. Germline CDR1 is ENHRY and CDR2 is SYGVKD. This CDR3 has 13 residues. The germline V and J ends were trimmed by 2 bases and 5 bases, with 9 bases remaining between them. The DNA of the CDR3 is TGTGCCATCAGTGAGAACGGGCGGACTGAAGCTTTCTTT. This codes for CAISENGRTEAFF.

This clonotype was detected only a few times. The chain has TRBV7-9 and TRBJ1-1; possibly TRBD1 for D (5 bases). This CDR3 region has 15 residues. The V and J ends lost 0 bases and 8 bases respectively, with 16 bases between them. CDR1 and CDR2 (germline): SEHNR, FQNEAQ (reference sequence). The CDR3 region has the DNA TGTGCCAGCAGCTTAGCAGGGGCTGGCGGCAGGGAAGCTTTCTTT. Translation gives CASSLAGAGGREAFF.

J is TRBJ1-1 and V is TRBV29-1; D is undetermined. Germline V CDR1 and CDR2: SQVTM, ANQGSEA. The V end lost 6 bases, the J end lost 3 bases, and 11 bases lay between the germline ends. The CDR3 totals 12 residues. In DNA form, the CDR3 reads TGCAGCGTCGGAGAAGGTCACACTGAAGCTTTCTTT. The encoded protein is CSVGEGHTEAFF.

At least ten counts were recorded for this clonotype. The rearrangement uses TRBV6-1 and TRBJ1-5, with D perhaps TRBD1 (6 bases). Deletions cut 4 bases from V and 7 bases from J, with 11 bases between. CDR3 length: 13 residues. Germline assignment: CDR1 MNHNS and CDR2 SASEGT. CDR3 loop: CASSAFGGQPQHF. The CDR3 coding sequence is TGTGCCAGCAGTGCCTTTGGGGGCCAGCCCCAGCATTTT.

This rearrangement joins TRBV5-4 to TRBJ1-2; D remains unclear. V dropped 3 bases and J dropped 5 bases, with 14 bases sitting between them. CDR3 size: 14 residues. Germline V CDR1 and CDR2: SGHNT, YYREEE (reference sequence). CDR3 loop: CASSSPKPSYGYTF. The CDR3 DNA is TGTGCCAGCAGCTCCCCGAAGCCATCATATGGCTACACCTTC. The whole variable domain, filled in from reference TRBV5-4 and TRBJ1-2, reads ETGVTQSPTHLIKTRGQQVTLRCSSQSGHNTVSWYQQALGQGPQFIFQYYREEENGRGNFPPRFSGLQFPNYSSELNVNALELDDSALYLCASSSPKPSYGYTFGSGTRLTVV.

The V and J genes are TRBV3-1 and TRBJ1-5; perhaps TRBD1 as D (6 bases). The CDR3 totals 16 residues. The germline CDR1 and CDR2 sequences are LGHDT and YNNKEL (reference sequence). Between the trimmed V and J ends, which lost 3 bases and 2 bases, there was a span of 14 bases. The CDR3 loop reads CASSQNRAMGNQPQHF. In nucleotides, the CDR3 is TGTGCCAGCAGCCAGAACAGGGCCATGGGCAATCAGCCCCAGCATTTT.

The genes are TRBV20-1 and TRBJ1-2, with TRBD1 matching over 10 bases. CDR3 length: 13 residues. Germline CDR1 reads DFQATT; CDR2 reads SNEGSKA (reference sequence). The CDR3 loop is CRAGTGDSYGYTF. The CDR3 DNA reads TGCAGGGCCGGGACAGGGGATAGTTATGGCTACACCTTC.

This clonotype appeared a few times. The chain links TRBV19 to TRBJ1-4; TRBD1 matches 9 bases. Germline V gene data show CDR1 as LNHDA and CDR2 as SQIVND (reference sequence). The CDR3 loop spans 15 amino acids. Trimming removed 3 bases from V and 8 bases from J; junction bases left unmatched: 7. The CDR3 DNA sequence: TGTGCCAGTAGTATGATGGGGACAGGGAGCGAAAAACTGTTTTTT. Its protein is CASSMMGTGSEKLFF.

Many counts were recorded for this clonotype. The CDR3 reads CASSLAGTVNTEAFF. DNA of the CDR3: TGTGCCAGCAGCCTGGCGGGAACCGTAAACACTGAAGCTTTCTTT. The gene calls are TRBV7-6 and TRBJ1-1; D uncertain. Trimming removed 5 bases from V and 2 bases from J, with 15 bases in between. Germline V gives CDR1 SGHVS, CDR2 FNYEAQ. The CDR3 loop spans 15 amino acids.

Many counts were recorded for this clonotype. The chain employs TRBV20-1 and TRBJ1-2; TRBD1 matches at 8 bases. Trimming cost V 6 bases and J 6 bases; bases outside gene matches: 6. The CDR3 is 12 residues long. The germline gives CDR1 DFQATT, CDR2 SNEGSKA (reference sequence). Here the CDR3 DNA reads TGCAGTGCCCAGACGACAGGGGATGGCTACACCTTC. The encoded protein is CSAQTTGDGYTF.